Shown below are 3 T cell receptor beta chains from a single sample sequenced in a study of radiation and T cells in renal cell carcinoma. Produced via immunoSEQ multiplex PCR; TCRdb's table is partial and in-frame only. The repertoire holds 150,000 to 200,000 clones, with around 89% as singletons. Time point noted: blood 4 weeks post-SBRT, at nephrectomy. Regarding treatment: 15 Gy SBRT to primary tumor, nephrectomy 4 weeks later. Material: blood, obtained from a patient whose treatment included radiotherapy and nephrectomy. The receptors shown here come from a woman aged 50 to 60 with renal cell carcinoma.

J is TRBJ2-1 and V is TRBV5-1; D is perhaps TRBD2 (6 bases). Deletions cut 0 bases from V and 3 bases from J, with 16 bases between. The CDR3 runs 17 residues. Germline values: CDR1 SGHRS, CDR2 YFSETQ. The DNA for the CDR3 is TGCGCCAGCAGCTTGGCCGGGACTGTAACGGACTACAATGAGCAGTTCTTC. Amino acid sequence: CASSLAGTVTDYNEQFF.

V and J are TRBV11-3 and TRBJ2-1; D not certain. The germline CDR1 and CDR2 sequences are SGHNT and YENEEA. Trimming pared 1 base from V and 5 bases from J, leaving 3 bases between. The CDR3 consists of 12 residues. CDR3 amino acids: CASSLGDNEQFF. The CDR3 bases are TGTGCCAGCAGCTTAGGGGACAATGAGCAGTTCTTC.

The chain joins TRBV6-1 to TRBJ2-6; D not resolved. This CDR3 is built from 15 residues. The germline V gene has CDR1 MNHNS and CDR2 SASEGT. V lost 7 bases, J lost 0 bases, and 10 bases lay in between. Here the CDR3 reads CASTLHGSGANVLTF. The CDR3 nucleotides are TGTGCCAGCACTCTCCATGGCTCTGGGGCCAACGTCCTGACTTTC.